The rows below give T cell receptor beta chains drawn from one sample of a study of CD8 T cells in Susac syndrome. TCRdb passed the immunoSEQ multiplex PCR reads through MiXCR, listing each CDR3 protein once. This sample has about 150,000 distinct CDR3 sequences, with around 96% found just once. The specimen sequenced was CD8+ T cells from PBMCs. Source of these receptors: a human donor with multiple sclerosis. Both conserved end residues are part of each CDR3. The D gene is left open where the match is weak. Expanded clones get a size class; other rows say once, few or many, or leave the size out.

cdr3_nt	cdr3_aa	d_call	clone_size	v_call	j_call
TGTGCCAGCAGCTTCGCGGGGGCCACGAACACCGGGGAGCTGTTTTTT	CASSFAGATNTGELFF	NA	NA	TRBV7-6	TRBJ2-2
TGTGCCAGCACCCTCCAGGTTACAGATACGCAGTATTTT	CASTLQVTDTQYF	NA	NA	TRBV12-3/TRBV12-4	TRBJ2-3
TGCAGCGTTGAAGGTCAGGCCAGAAGCACAGATACGCAGTATTTT	CSVEGQARSTDTQYF	NA	few	TRBV29-1	TRBJ2-3
TGCGCCAGCAGCTCCACAGGTTTGGACTACGAGCAGTACTTC	CASSSTGLDYEQYF	NA	NA	TRBV5-1	TRBJ2-7
TGTGCCAGTAGTGATAGGGGGCCCCACACTGAAGCTTTCTTT	CASSDRGPHTEAFF	TRBD1	NA	TRBV19	TRBJ1-1
TGTGCCAGCAGTGAATCCGTCCAAGCTTTCTTT	CASSESVQAFF	NA	once	TRBV25-1	TRBJ1-1
TGCAGTGCTAGCGACTTTGGGAGCAATCAGCCCCAGCATTTT	CSASDFGSNQPQHF	NA	NA	TRBV20-1	TRBJ1-5
TGTGCCAGCTTAGCGGGGGCCGCTAGCACAGATACGCAGTATTTT	CASLAGAASTDTQYF	TRBD2	NA	TRBV7-9	TRBJ2-3
TGTGCCAGCAGTTTGGACAGGGCCAACTATGGCTACACCTTC	CASSLDRANYGYTF	TRBD1	NA	TRBV27	TRBJ1-2
TGCGCCAGCCAGGACGGAAATTATGGCTACACCTTC	CASQDGNYGYTF	NA	NA	TRBV5-1	TRBJ1-2
TGTGCCAGCAGTTCGTGGACTACCGGGGACTTCGATGAGCAGTTCTTC	CASSSWTTGDFDEQFF	NA	NA	TRBV28	TRBJ2-1
TGTGCCAGCACCTCCTACAGGGAATTAGCCAAAAACATTCAGTACTTC	CASTSYRELAKNIQYF	NA	NA	TRBV28	TRBJ2-4
TGTGCTAGTGGTTTGCAGGGAGGAGGCTACGAGCAGTACTTC	CASGLQGGGYEQYF	NA	NA	TRBV12-5	TRBJ2-7
TGCAGCGTTGAAGAAGCGTCCAGTATCTATGGCTACACCTTC	CSVEEASSIYGYTF	NA	NA	TRBV29-1	TRBJ1-2
TGTGCCAGCAGCCCCGGAGGGGGTCGCATTACAGATACGCAGTATTTT	CASSPGGGRITDTQYF	NA	NA	TRBV9	TRBJ2-3
TGCGCCAGCAGCCAGACAGGGGAAGCTTTCTTT	CASSQTGEAFF	TRBD1	NA	TRBV4-1	TRBJ1-1
TGTGCCAGCAGCAGCAGACAGGTTTCCATTCCCAATGAGCAGTTCTTC	CASSSRQVSIPNEQFF	NA	NA	TRBV7-9	TRBJ2-1
TGTGCCAGCAGTGAATCTGGAGGTATGGGATATTCACCCCTCCACTTT	CASSESGGMGYSPLHF	NA	NA	TRBV25-1	TRBJ1-6
TGTGCCAGCAGTGAAACGGGACAGGGGCACTATGGCTACACCTTC	CASSETGQGHYGYTF	TRBD1	NA	TRBV2	TRBJ1-2
TGCGCCAGCAGCCAAGCCCCAGCAGGAACGGAGACCCAGTACTTC	CASSQAPAGTETQYF	NA	NA	TRBV4-3	TRBJ2-5
TGCAGTGCAAATAACCCAACAGCTGGAAACACCATATATTTT	CSANNPTAGNTIYF	NA	NA	TRBV20-1	TRBJ1-3
TGCGCCAGCAGCCGCACCCTCAGGGGAGGAGAGACCCAGTACTTC	CASSRTLRGGETQYF	NA	NA	TRBV4-1	TRBJ2-5
TGTGCCAGCAGTGACTCGAGGGGACAGGGGGCCTCCTACGAGCAGTACTTC	CASSDSRGQGASYEQYF	TRBD1	NA	TRBV6-4	TRBJ2-7
TGTGCCACCAGGGGTAGTTCCGGGGAGCTGTTTTTT	CATRGSSGELFF	NA	NA	TRBV5-4	TRBJ2-2